The next 4 T cell receptor beta chains were all read from a single sample in a study of identical twins. TCRdb itself ran the 5' RACE reads through MiXCR, one entry per CDR3 protein. Of some 320,000 distinct CDR3 sequences detected, approximately 13% appear once; the ten largest clones hold around 7.2%. The same data also contributed to another study, on yellow fever vaccine responses in identical twins.

The material sequenced was CD8+ T cells sorted from blood. The source of these receptors is a woman between 18 and 30 years old in good health.

J is TRBJ2-3 and V is TRBV6-1; TRBD1 aligns across 8 bases. Germline-derived CDR1 and CDR2 are MNHNS and SASEGT. The CDR3 has 15 amino acids. The trim removed 6 bases at V and 1 base at J, leaving 6 bases unmatched. The CDR3 region has the DNA TGTGCCAGCAGATCTGACAGGGGCGGCACAGATACGCAGTATTTT. Translated, it gives CASRSDRGGTDTQYF.

The chain links TRBV6-1 to TRBJ1-1; 7 nucleotides line up with TRBD1. J lost 0 bases, V lost 10 bases, and 8 bases had no gene match. The germline gives CDR1 MNHNS, CDR2 SASEGT. This CDR3 region has 14 residues. The CDR3 spells CATRQGGVNTEAFF. The DNA for the CDR3 is TGTGCCACCCGACAGGGTGGTGTGAACACTGAAGCTTTCTTT.

The genes are TRBV29-1 and TRBJ1-1, with D tentatively TRBD1 (6 bases). Germline CDR1 and CDR2: SQVTM and ANQGSEA. CDR3 size: 17 residues. V shed 0 bases and J shed 3 bases, with 20 bases lying between them. The CDR3 DNA sequence: TGCAGCGTTGAAGATAACGAGTCTATGCCAGGGGACACTGAAGCTTTCTTT. Translation gives CSVEDNESMPGDTEAFF. Together with reference TRBV29-1 and TRBJ1-1, the CDR3 gives the full variable domain: SAVISQKPSRDICQRGTSLTIQCQVDSQVTMMFWYRQQPGQSLTLIATANQGSEATYESGFVIDKFPISRPNLTFSTLTVSNMSPEDSSIYLCSVEDNESMPGDTEAFFGQGTRLTVV.

This clonotype was counted between two and nine times. The chain recombines TRBV7-9 with TRBJ2-7; D not certain. From germline, CDR1 is SEHNR and CDR2 FQNEAQ (reference sequence). The V gene lost 1 base and the J gene lost 1 base, with 8 bases spanning the gap. This CDR3 is 14 amino acids long. The CDR3 sequence: CASSLEGRSYEQYV. CDR3 sequence (DNA): TGTGCCAGCAGCTTAGAGGGCCGTTCCTACGAGCAGTACGTC.